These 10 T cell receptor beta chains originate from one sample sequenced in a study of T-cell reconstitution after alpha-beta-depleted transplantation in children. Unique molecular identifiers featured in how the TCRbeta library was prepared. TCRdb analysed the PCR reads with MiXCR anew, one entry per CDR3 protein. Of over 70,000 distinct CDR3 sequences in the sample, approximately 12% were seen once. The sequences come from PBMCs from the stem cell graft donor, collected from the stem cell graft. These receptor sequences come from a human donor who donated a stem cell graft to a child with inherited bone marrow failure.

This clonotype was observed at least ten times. The chain's CDR3 is CATSRSGQGAFF. In nucleotides, the CDR3 is TGTGCCACCAGCAGATCGGGACAGGGAGCTTTCTTT. The chain carries TRBV15 and TRBJ1-1, with 9 bases aligning to TRBD1. V trimming: 2 bases; J trimming: 10 bases; junction bases outside the gene matches: 2. CDR1 and CDR2 from the germline V gene are LNHNV and YYDKDF (reference sequence). CDR3 length equals 12 residues.

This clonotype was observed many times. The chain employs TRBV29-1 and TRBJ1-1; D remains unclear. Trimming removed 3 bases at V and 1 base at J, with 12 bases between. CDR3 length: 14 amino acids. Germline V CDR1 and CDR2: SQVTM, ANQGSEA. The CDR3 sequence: CSVEPGAGNTEAFF. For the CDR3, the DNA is TGCAGCGTTGAGCCCGGAGCTGGGAACACTGAAGCTTTCTTT.

CDR3 in amino acids: CASSQEFGRNHYGYTF. The CDR3 coding sequence is TGCGCCAGCAGCCAAGAGTTCGGAAGGAACCACTATGGCTACACCTTC. This rearrangement joins TRBV4-3 to TRBJ1-2; D is unresolved. The V gene's germline CDR1 is LGHNA and CDR2 YSLEER. The CDR3 is made up of 16 amino acids. Trimming stripped 0 bases from V and 3 bases from J, with 14 bases between.

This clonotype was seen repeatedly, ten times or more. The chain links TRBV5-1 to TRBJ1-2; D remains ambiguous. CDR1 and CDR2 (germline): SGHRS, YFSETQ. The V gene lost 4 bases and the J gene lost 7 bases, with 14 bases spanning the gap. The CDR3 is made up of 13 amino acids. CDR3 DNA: TGCGCCAGCAGCGACGCGTTAAGGATTGGCTACACCTTC. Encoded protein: CASSDALRIGYTF. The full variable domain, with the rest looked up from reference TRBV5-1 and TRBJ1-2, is KAGVTQTPRYLIKTRGQQVTLSCSPISGHRSVSWYQQTPGQGLQFLFEYFSETQRNKGNFPGRFSGRQFSNSRSEMNVSTLELGDSALYLCASSDALRIGYTFGSGTRLTVV.

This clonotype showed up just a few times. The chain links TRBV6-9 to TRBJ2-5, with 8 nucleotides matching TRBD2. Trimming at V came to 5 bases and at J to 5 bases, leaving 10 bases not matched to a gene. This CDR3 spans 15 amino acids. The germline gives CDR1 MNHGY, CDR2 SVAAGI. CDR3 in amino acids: CASSHAGGLCETQYF. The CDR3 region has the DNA TGTGCCAGCAGTCACGCGGGGGGCCTCTGTGAGACCCAGTACTTC.

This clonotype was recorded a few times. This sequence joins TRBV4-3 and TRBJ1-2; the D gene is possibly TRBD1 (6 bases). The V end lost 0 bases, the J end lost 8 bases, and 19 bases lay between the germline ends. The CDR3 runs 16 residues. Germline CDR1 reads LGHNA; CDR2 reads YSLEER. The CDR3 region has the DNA TGCGCCAGCAGCCAAGATGTGACAGGCGTTATGGGGGGCTACACCTTC. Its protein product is CASSQDVTGVMGGYTF.

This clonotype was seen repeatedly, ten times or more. The CDR3 here is CSVAPFTGHTEAFF. DNA of the CDR3: TGCAGCGTTGCCCCGTTTACGGGGCACACTGAAGCTTTCTTT. The rearrangement links TRBV29-1 to TRBJ1-1; D possibly corresponds to TRBD1 (5 bases). V lost 4 bases and J lost 3, with 15 bases in between. Germline CDR1 and CDR2: SQVTM and ANQGSEA. The CDR3 is made up of 14 amino acids. Full variable domain (remainder filled in from reference TRBV29-1 and TRBJ1-1): SAVISQKPSRDICQRGTSLTIQCQVDSQVTMMFWYRQQPGQSLTLIATANQGSEATYESGFVIDKFPISRPNLTFSTLTVSNMSPEDSSIYLCSVAPFTGHTEAFFGQGTRLTVV.

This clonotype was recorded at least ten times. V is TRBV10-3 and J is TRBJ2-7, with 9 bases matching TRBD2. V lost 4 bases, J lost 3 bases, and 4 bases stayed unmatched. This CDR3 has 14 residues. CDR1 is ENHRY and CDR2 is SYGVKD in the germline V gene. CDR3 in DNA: TGTGCCATCAGTGTTCAGCGGGGGGACTACGAGCAGTACTTC. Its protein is CAISVQRGDYEQYF.

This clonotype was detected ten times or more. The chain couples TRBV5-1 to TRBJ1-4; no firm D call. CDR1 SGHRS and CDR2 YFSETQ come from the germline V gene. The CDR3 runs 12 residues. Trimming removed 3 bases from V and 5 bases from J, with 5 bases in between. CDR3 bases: TGCGCCAGCAGCTCCGAGAATGAAAAACTGTTTTTT. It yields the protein CASSSENEKLFF.

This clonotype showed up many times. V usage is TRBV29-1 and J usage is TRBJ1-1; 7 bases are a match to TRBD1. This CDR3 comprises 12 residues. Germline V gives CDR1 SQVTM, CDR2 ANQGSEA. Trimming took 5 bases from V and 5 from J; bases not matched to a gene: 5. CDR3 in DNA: TGCAGCGTTTACAGGGGACCAACTGAAGCTTTCTTT. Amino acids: CSVYRGPTEAFF.